Listed here are 24 T cell receptor beta chains from one sample, sequenced in a study of blood T cell repertoires in COVID-19. The assay was immunoSEQ multiplex PCR, and TCRdb's table has in-frame clones only and misses some. The data hold 220,000 or so clones, with about 82% observed a single time. Sequenced material: PBMCs or T cells enriched from blood (not recorded which). Source of these receptors: a woman between 50 and 59 years old who had recovered from COVID-19.

This chain joins TRBV6-2 or TRBV6-3 and TRBJ2-2; 7 bases fit TRBD2. Trimming cost V 5 bases and J 7 bases; bases outside gene matches: 4. The CDR3 totals 13 residues. CDR1 is MNHEY and CDR2 is SVGEGT in the germline V gene. Here the CDR3 DNA reads TGTGCCAGCAGTGCGGGAGAGGTCGGGGAGCTGTTTTTT. It specifies CASSAGEVGELFF.

J is TRBJ1-2 and V is TRBV2, with TRBD1 identical over 7 bases. V trimming: 4 bases; J trimming: 3 bases; junction bases outside the gene matches: 2. Germline CDR1 SNHLY, CDR2 FYNNEI. The CDR3 loop spans 13 amino acids. This CDR3 is CASSAQGDYGYTF. For the CDR3, the DNA is TGTGCCAGCAGTGCCCAGGGGGACTATGGCTACACCTTC.

The rearrangement joins TRBV6-5 to TRBJ1-2; D remains unclear. The CDR3 is 11 amino acids. CDR1 MNHEY and CDR2 SVGAGI come from the germline V gene. Trimming shortened V by 4 bases and J by 3 bases, and 3 bases separated the two germline ends. In DNA, the CDR3 is TGTGCCAGCAGTTCATACTATGGCTACACCTTC. It translates to CASSSYYGYTF.

The chain couples TRBV5-1 to TRBJ2-7; TRBD1 agrees at 7 bases. CDR1 is SGHRS, CDR2 YFSETQ, per germline. There are 15 residues in the CDR3. V was pared by 0 bases and J by 4 bases, with 7 bases of the junction left unmatched. DNA for the CDR3: TGCGCCAGCAGCTTGGGAGGGGGCGTTCTATACGAGCAGTACTTC. This codes for CASSLGGGVLYEQYF.

The gene calls are TRBV7-6 and TRBJ1-1; D may be TRBD1 (5 bases). The germline V and J ends were trimmed by 4 bases and 1 base, with 7 bases remaining between them. The CDR3 is 13 residues long. Germline values: CDR1 SGHVS, CDR2 FNYEAQ. This chain's CDR3 is CASSSQGNTEAFF. CDR3 DNA: TGTGCCAGCAGCTCTCAGGGGAACACTGAAGCTTTCTTT. The complete variable domain, with remaining parts taken from reference TRBV7-6 and TRBJ1-1, reads GAGVSQSPRYKVTKRGQDVALRCDPISGHVSLYWYRQALGQGPEFLTYFNYEAQQDKSGLPNDRFSAERPEGSISTLTIQRTEQRDSAMYRCASSSQGNTEAFFGQGTRLTVV.

The chain uses TRBV7-9 and TRBJ1-2; no clear D gene. The CDR3 runs to 12 residues. Trimming pared 7 bases from V and 8 bases from J, leaving 14 bases between. CDR1 is SEHNR and CDR2 is FQNEAQ in the germline V gene (reference sequence). In nucleotides, the CDR3 is TGTGCCAGCACCCAGGTGGCGCTCGGCTACACCTTC. Translating it yields CASTQVALGYTF.

The chain employs TRBV24-1 and TRBJ2-2; TRBD2 is a possible D gene (5 bases). From germline, CDR1 is KGHDR and CDR2 SFDVKD. With 0 bases removed from V and 7 bases from J, the gap between germline ends came to 8 bases. This CDR3 spans 14 amino acids. The CDR3 spells CATSDLDGSGELFF. CDR3 DNA: TGTGCCACCAGTGATTTGGATGGGAGCGGGGAGCTGTTTTTT.

V is TRBV6-5 and J is TRBJ2-5, with D perhaps TRBD1 (6 bases). The CDR3 has 13 residues. V was pared by 4 bases and J by 5 bases, with 11 bases between. CDR1 is MNHEY, CDR2 SVGAGI, per germline. The CDR3 DNA reads TGTGCCAGCAGTTGGGAGCAGGGGGAGACCCAGTACTTC. Its protein product is CASSWEQGETQYF.

V is TRBV7-9 and J is TRBJ2-7; maybe TRBD1 (6 bases). CDR1 SEHNR and CDR2 FQNEAQ come from the germline V gene (reference sequence). The CDR3 covers 16 residues. The V gene lost 1 base and the J gene lost 2 bases, with 15 bases spanning the gap. The CDR3 here is CASSLVGQPLTYEQYF. The DNA of the CDR3 is TGTGCCAGCAGCTTAGTCGGACAGCCATTAACCTACGAGCAGTACTTC.

This chain uses TRBV11-2 with TRBJ2-2; 11 bases map to TRBD2. The V gene end was trimmed by 2 bases and the J gene end by 5 bases; junction bases not matched to a gene: 4. Germline V gene lookup returns CDR1 SGHAT and CDR2 FQNNGV. The CDR3 sequence is 16 residues long. CDR3 sequence: CASSLYSGGATGELFF. As DNA, the CDR3 is TGTGCCAGCAGCTTATATAGCGGGGGGGCTACCGGGGAGCTGTTTTTT. Using reference TRBV11-2 and TRBJ2-2 for the parts outside the CDR3, the full variable domain is EAGVAQSPRYKIIEKRQSVAFWCNPISGHATLYWYQQILGQGPKLLIQFQNNGVVDDSQLPKDRFSAERLKGVDSTLKIQPAKLEDSAVYLCASSLYSGGATGELFFGEGSRLTVL.

This CDR3 reads CASSQIAGVTDTQYF. Written as DNA, the CDR3 is TGTGCCAGCAGCCAGATAGCGGGAGTAACAGATACGCAGTATTTT. The rearrangement links TRBV16 to TRBJ2-3; 9 bases agree with TRBD2. The germline CDR1 and CDR2 sequences are KGHSY and FQNENV. The CDR3 spans 15 residues. Trimming removed 3 bases from V and 3 bases from J; junction bases left unmatched: 4. Looking up the rest from reference TRBV16 and TRBJ2-3 gives the full variable domain: GEEVAQTPKHLVRGEGQKAKLYCAPIKGHSYVFWYQQVLKNEFKFLISFQNENVFDETGMPKERFSAKCLPNSPCSLEIQATKLEDSAVYFCASSQIAGVTDTQYFGPGTRLTVL.

The V call is TRBV3-1 (or the pseudogene TRBV3-2), the J call TRBJ2-5; 10 nucleotides line up with TRBD2. Germline V gives CDR1 LGHDT, CDR2 YNNKEL (reference sequence). V lost 5 bases to trimming and J lost 2 bases; unmatched junction nucleotides: 5. The CDR3 runs to 15 residues. The CDR3 protein is CASSGRTSGQETQYF. CDR3 nucleotide sequence: TGTGCCAGCAGCGGACGGACTAGCGGACAAGAGACCCAGTACTTC.

This sequence joins TRBV5-1 and TRBJ2-5, with 11 bases fitting TRBD1. Per the germline V gene, CDR1 is SGHRS and CDR2 is YFSETQ. V was clipped by 4 bases and J by 7 bases; unmatched bases: 6. The CDR3 extends over 14 amino acids. The CDR3 region is CASSSSGTGGTQYF. The CDR3 DNA sequence: TGCGCCAGCAGCAGCTCCGGGACAGGGGGGACCCAGTACTTC.

The chain combines TRBV12-5 with TRBJ2-1; 11 bases fit TRBD2. Germline V gene sequence: CDR1 LGHNT, CDR2 FRNRAP. The CDR3 is made up of 15 amino acids. Losses at the gene ends were 7 bases for V and 5 bases for J; bases not matched to a gene: 7. In DNA form, the CDR3 reads TGTGCTAGTGTGGTTCCGGGACTAGCGGACAATGAGCAGTTCTTC. As protein: CASVVPGLADNEQFF.

CDR3 nucleotide sequence: TGTGCCATCAGTGGGGGACAGTTGCTGGCCACCAACGAGCAGTACTTC. Amino acids: CAISGGQLLATNEQYF. The chain employs TRBV10-3 and TRBJ2-7; 7 nucleotides align to TRBD1. Trimming removed 4 bases from V and 5 bases from J; junction bases left unmatched: 14. The CDR3 consists of 16 residues. Germline CDR1 and CDR2: ENHRY and SYGVKD.

As DNA, the CDR3 is TGTGCCATCAGTGACCCGGGACAGTCAAATGAAAAACTGTTTTTT. Translation gives CAISDPGQSNEKLFF. This chain connects TRBV10-3 to TRBJ1-4, with 7 positions matching TRBD1. After removal of 3 bases from V and 5 bases from J, the junction contained 6 bases not matched to a gene. CDR1 ENHRY and CDR2 SYGVKD come from the germline V gene. The CDR3 has 15 amino acids.

J is TRBJ2-5 and V is TRBV5-5; 8 nucleotides align to TRBD1. V gave up 3 bases and J gave up 7 bases; unmatched junction bases: 5. Germline-derived CDR1 and CDR2 are SGHKS and YYEKEE (reference sequence). This CDR3 has 13 residues. The CDR3, as DNA: TGTGCCAGCAGCTCTGGACAGGGAGGGACCCAGTACTTC. It encodes CASSSGQGGTQYF.

V usage is TRBV12-5 and J usage is TRBJ2-5, with 12 bases fitting TRBD1. Unmatched junction bases numbered 9, after V lost 2 bases and J lost 5 bases. Germline V CDR1 and CDR2: LGHNT, FRNRAP. This CDR3 has 17 amino acids. CDR3 loop: CASGLHPWDRGLETQYF. CDR3 in DNA: TGTGCTAGTGGTTTGCACCCGTGGGACAGGGGGCTCGAGACCCAGTACTTC.

This chain connects TRBV18 to TRBJ2-3; 11 positions match TRBD2. CDR1 KGHSH and CDR2 LQKENI come from the germline V gene. V lost 6 bases to trimming and J lost 12 bases; unmatched junction nucleotides: 8. The length of the CDR3 is 13 residues. The CDR3 bases are TGTGCCAGCTCCGAAGGACTAGCGGGCCCCCAGTATTTT. Residues: CASSEGLAGPQYF.

This sequence joins TRBV13 and TRBJ1-2; no definite D call. Trimming removed 5 bases at V and 3 bases at J, with 7 bases between. The germline V gene has CDR1 PRHDT and CDR2 FYEKMQ (reference sequence). This CDR3 comprises 12 residues. In DNA form, the CDR3 reads TGTGCCAGCAGCCACCGGGACTATGGCTACACCTTC. Translating gives CASSHRDYGYTF.

This chain links TRBV7-9 with TRBJ2-7; TRBD2 aligns across 10 bases. V shed 4 bases, J shed 3 bases, and the junction held 6 bases outside the gene matches. The CDR3 runs 15 residues. The germline V gene has CDR1 SEHNR and CDR2 FQNEAQ (reference sequence). The CDR3, as DNA: TGTGCCAGCAGCTCTTCCCTAGCGGGAGTCTACGAGCAGTACTTC. It translates to CASSSSLAGVYEQYF.

The genes are TRBV3-1 (or the pseudogene TRBV3-2) and TRBJ2-7; TRBD1 is a possible D gene (5 bases). CDR1 and CDR2 from the germline V gene are LGHDT and YNNKEL (reference sequence). This CDR3 has 16 residues. The V end was cut by 4 bases, the J end by 3 bases, with 19 bases between. The CDR3 DNA follows: TGTGCCAGCAGCCCCATGCGACAGCCTTACGTCTACGAGCAGTACTTC. It specifies CASSPMRQPYVYEQYF.

The sample holds a few counts of this clone. Here the CDR3 reads CASSSDRTSGGVGTGELFF. The DNA of the CDR3 is TGTGCCAGCAGCTCCGACCGGACTAGCGGGGGGGTTGGCACCGGGGAGCTGTTTTTT. The chain employs TRBV5-6 and TRBJ2-2, with TRBD2 matching over 15 bases. CDR3 length: 19 residues. Germline V gene sequence: CDR1 SGHDT, CDR2 YYEEEE. V shed 3 bases, J shed 4 bases, and the junction held 10 bases outside the gene matches.

The chain recombines TRBV6-2 or TRBV6-3 with TRBJ1-5; D gene unclear. Trimming shortened V by 4 bases and J by 4 bases, and 2 bases separated the two germline ends. The CDR3 sequence is 11 residues long. The germline V gene has CDR1 MNHEY and CDR2 SVGEGT. CDR3 DNA sequence: TGTGCCAGCAGTTCAAATCAGCCCCAGCATTTT. Protein product: CASSSNQPQHF.